Sequencing of this T cell receptor (beta chain) was carried out in a study of beta chain features in type 1 diabetes. About the research overall: The patients were much like the healthy donors in age, gender and cell yields. Regarding the study as a whole: Moderate but significant shortening of TCRB CDR3s was recorded in all four CD4+ subsets from Type 1 diabetes patients.

Germline V gene data show CDR1 as SGHNT and CDR2 as YYREEE (reference sequence). The CDR3 consists of 14 residues. The V end was cut by 0 bases, the J end by 4 bases, with 9 bases between. This clone was recorded a few times. What it recognizes is unknown. As every portion of the isolated RNA was reverse transcribed, the sequencing read expressed TCRB transcripts. Produced via immunoSEQ multiplex PCR; TCRdb's table is partial and in-frame only. Among more than 300,000 clones listed, around 13% were seen once. The sequenced sample was naive CD4+ T cells from blood. V gene TRBV5-4 combines with J gene TRBJ2-3, with a tentative D call TRBD1 (5 bases). The sequence was collected from a man between 18 and 35 years old in good health. This CDR3 reads CASSLGQGADTQYF. CDR3 sequence (DNA): TGTGCCAGCAGCTTGGGGCAGGGCGCAGATACGCAGTATTTT.